This T cell receptor (beta chain) was profiled in a study of cytomegalovirus exposure and HLA in healthy donors. PCR primers comprised 60 Vbeta and 13 Jbeta primers. Profiled with immunoSEQ multiplex PCR; TCRdb holds only in-frame clones, not every one. The data contain over 85,000 clones, roughly 86% of them singletons. Trimming removed 6 bases from V and 2 bases from J; junction bases left unmatched: 3. Germline V lookup: CDR1 MNHEY, CDR2 SVGAGI. The CDR3 totals 13 residues. This receptor was taken from a middle-aged man in good health and CMV-seronegative. Sequenced sample: PBMCs. J is TRBJ1-1 and V is TRBV6-5, with TRBD1 matching over 7 bases. The CDR3 loop reads CASRPGGNTEAFF. The DNA of the CDR3 is TGTGCCAGCAGGCCAGGGGGTAACACTGAAGCTTTCTTT.